This T cell receptor beta chain was identified in a study of neurological immune-mediated disorders (dated by TCRdb to the late 2010s). The study in broad terms: Peripheral blood TCR-beta repertoires from patients with HTLV-I-associated myelopathy (HAM/TSP), patients with multiple sclerosis, and healthy controls were compared in the study using UMI-based sequencing. The 90 to 110 TCR-beta libraries covered PBMC samples along with longitudinal samples, technical triplicates, and paired sorted CD4+ and CD8+ T-cell subsets. Longitudinal HAM/TSP donors and healthy donors each had 3 time-points at intervals of roughly 3-40 months. The cohort comprised 68 subjects: roughly 15 HAM/TSP patients, 34 multiple sclerosis patients and around 20 healthy controls. Points the paper makes about the study in general: The highest TCR clonal expansion was observed in HAM/TSP patients, whereas the lowest was observed in MS patients, even when compared with healthy controls. Across subjects, expanded clones never shared an identical CDR3 amino acid sequence, which suggests that the TCR-beta repertoires in every group were private.

To synthesize cDNA, template-switch 5'RACE was performed with a primer carrying a 10-nucleotide random unique molecular identifier so that each TCR transcript was tagged. Every sequencing run yielded over 190 million TCR-beta sequences covering 15-18 subjects. The RNeasy kit was used for extraction of total RNA. Using the KAPA Real-time Library Amplification kit, TCR-beta VDJ regions were amplified with primers for the TCR constant region and the 5'RACE anchor. A first PCR added sample indexes and Illumina adaptors, and a second PCR then raised library yield. After purification with Ampure beads, the TCR product of roughly 650 bp was size-selected on a 2% E-gel SizeSelection system. Library quality was checked on a Bioanalyzer, concentration was measured with Qubit, and libraries were quantified with the Kapa Library Quantification kit before pooling. An Illumina HiSeq 2500 sequenced the libraries paired-end 2 x 150 bp. To increase sequence diversity, 25-30% phiX was spiked into each library pool. The study's processing was this. The quality-filtered reads were processed with the UMI-based MiGEC pipeline, whose error correction step removed more than 80% of the raw TCR sequences. IMGT germline references were used for alignment of VDJ genes, and clonotypes were defined by a unique CDR3 amino acid sequence together with V-J genes. Clonal expansion, Shannon diversity and CDR3 relatedness were evaluated with VDJtools (CalcPairwiseDistances, ClusterSamples), while phylogenetic trees were built in CLCbio workbench. Expanded clones were defined as having at least 8 unique UMIs, based on coefficient-of-variation modelling across technical triplicates. The public sequencing data were trimmed at Q25 with fastp and processed into clonotypes with MiXCR by TCRdb, which kept only in-frame beta chains. Rows matching on CDR3 protein sequence are summarized as one entry with the most common DNA and genes. TCRdb's processing, not the authors' own work, is the source of the V and J calls. Across this sample there are tens of thousands of distinct CDR3 sequences, with around 13% seen only once. The ten largest clones add up to 5% of the sample.

This clonotype was recorded many times. This clone's antigen is unknown. No much larger clone is present one base from it, and per-base qualities are unavailable. CDR1 and CDR2 were assigned from the germline V gene as SQVTM and ANQGSEA. Measured from the cysteine to the phenylalanine, the CDR3 is 12 residues long. Just CDR3 DNA is preserved here, 36 bases in frame from base 1. Relative to germline, V is 4 bases shorter and J is 2 bases shorter, with 9 bases between their ends. Reading the label with the study, this specimen's time point is: longitudinal time-point 2. For the unsorted PBMC libraries, 2 million PBMCs were stored in RNAlater at -80 degrees C until RNA extraction and were used to generate the libraries. Peripheral blood was subjected to Ficoll-Hypaque density gradient centrifugation to isolate PBMCs, which were then cryopreserved in liquid nitrogen.

The clonotype originates from a female donor with HTLV-1-associated myelopathy (HAM/TSP). Sequencing was performed on PBMCs. The chain links TRBV29-1 with TRBJ2-7; the D gene cannot be resolved reliably. Here the CDR3 is given as CSVVGRTYEQYF. The bases are TGCAGCGTTGTGGGCCGAACCTACGAGCAGTACTTC.